The 27 T cell receptor beta chains below come from one sample, sequenced in a study of human T cells and chemical hapten exposure. TCRdb called the RACE reads again in MiXCR, with one record for every CDR3 protein. This sample carries roughly 190,000 distinct CDR3 sequences, more than 20% of them seen once, and the ten largest clones take under 8.5%. Specified time point: patch test 1, 2 weeks after DPC sensitization. The treatment was: therapeutic diphenylcyclopropenone sensitization with weekly scalp DPC. The input for sequencing was whole blood, taken in connection with sensitization to the hapten diphenylcyclopropenone (DPC). The source of these receptors is a woman aged 50 to 60 with alopecia areata. Some clones in this sample may be carry-over from other donors' samples.

V usage is TRBV7-9 and J usage is TRBJ1-4; 9 positions agree with TRBD1. J lost 13 bases, V lost 5 bases, and 11 bases had no gene match. CDR3 length equals 14 residues. Germline lookup yields CDR1 SEHNR and CDR2 FQNEAQ (reference sequence). Here the CDR3 reads CASSPSRDRERLFF. The CDR3 DNA reads TGTGCCAGCAGCCCGTCCCGGGACAGGGAGAGACTGTTTTTT.

This clonotype has just a few counts. This sequence joins TRBV3-1 and TRBJ2-1, with no clear D. The CDR3 has 16 residues. Trimming cost V 0 bases and J 4 bases, with 13 bases left between them. Germline-derived CDR1 and CDR2 are LGHDT and YNNKEL (reference sequence). The CDR3 DNA is TGTGCCAGCAGCCAAGATCTAGTGAGGCCTTACAATGAGCAGTTCTTC. It is translated as CASSQDLVRPYNEQFF.

This clonotype was found a few times. The chain links TRBV12-3 or TRBV12-4 to TRBJ1-1, with D hard to call. Trimming removed 7 bases at V and 4 bases at J, with 16 bases between. The CDR3 sequence is 14 residues long. CDR3 DNA sequence: TGTGCCAGCACAGCAAGGAGGTTGGTCACTGAAGCTTTCTTT. This gives the protein CASTARRLVTEAFF.

A remark on this clonotype: Since the CDR3 does not end with the conserved phenylalanine or tryptophan, this likely comes from a read error. The V and J genes are TRBV25-1 and TRBJ2-3; the match to TRBD2 covers 11 bases. The J segment lost 11 bases and the V segment lost 1 base, leaving 11 bases of the junction unmatched. This CDR3 comprises 16 residues. In germline, CDR1 is MGHDK, CDR2 SYGVNS. CDR3 loop: CASSELGLADRGGQYL. In nucleotides, the CDR3 is TGTGCCAGCAGTGAATTGGGACTAGCGGACCGCGGTGGGCAGTATCTT.

With regard to this clonotype: One base away lies a much larger clone, so this may be a sequencing read error. The CDR3 carries no conserved terminal phenylalanine or tryptophan, so it likely arises from a read error. The V and J genes are TRBV2 and TRBJ2-3; a weak D match, TRBD2 (6 bases). Trimming took 6 bases from V and 0 from J, leaving 10 bases between them. There are 14 residues in the CDR3. The germline V gene encodes CDR1 SNHLY and CDR2 FYNNEI. The CDR3 sequence: CASSRDLSTDTQYL. In DNA form, the CDR3 reads TGTGCCAGCAGCCGGGACTTAAGCACAGATACGCAGTATCTT.

This chain links TRBV5-1 with TRBJ2-3, with 8 positions matching TRBD1. Germline V CDR1 and CDR2: SGHRS, YFSETQ. This CDR3 is 14 amino acids long. V lost 3 bases to trimming and J lost 4 bases; unmatched junction nucleotides: 4. In DNA form, the CDR3 reads TGCGCCAGCAGCTCTGGACAGGGAGCAGATACGCAGTATTTT. Its protein product is CASSSGQGADTQYF.

This clonotype was observed a handful of times. The V and J genes are TRBV30 and TRBJ1-1; D possibly corresponds to TRBD1 (6 bases). V was pared by 4 bases and J by 5 bases, with 14 bases between. The CDR3 length is 13 residues. Germline lookup yields CDR1 GTSNPN and CDR2 SVGIG (reference sequence). The CDR3 nucleotides read TGTGCCTGGATGAGGGGGGCCCGGACTGAAGCTTTCTTT. Encoded protein: CAWMRGARTEAFF.

This clonotype turned up a few times. The chain has TRBV4-1 and TRBJ1-5; 7 nucleotides line up with TRBD1. The length of the CDR3 is 14 residues. J lost 6 bases, V lost 4 bases, and 6 bases had no gene match. Germline CDR1 MGHRA, CDR2 YSYEKL. CDR3 amino acids: CASSRQGLSQPQHF. The CDR3 bases are TGCGCCAGCAGCCGACAGGGTTTAAGTCAGCCCCAGCATTTT.

The table lists this clonotype with a few counts. The V call is TRBV5-5, the J call TRBJ1-4; unclear D gene. Per germline, CDR1 SGHKS and CDR2 YYEKEE (reference sequence). The CDR3 has 15 amino acids. V was shortened by 0 bases and J by 8 bases, with 14 bases between the two germline ends. CDR3 protein: CASSLVGSLMEKLFF. The CDR3 region has the DNA TGTGCCAGCAGCTTGGTCGGCAGCCTTATGGAAAAACTGTTTTTT.

The CDR3 DNA follows: TGCGCCAGCAGCTCCACGACAGCCCAAGAGACCCAGTACTTC. As protein: CASSSTTAQETQYF. The chain uses TRBV5-1 and TRBJ2-5; D is possibly TRBD1 (5 bases). The CDR3 spans 14 residues. Germline V gene lookup returns CDR1 SGHRS and CDR2 YFSETQ. Trimming cost V 3 bases and J 1 base, with 10 bases left between them.

The CDR3 DNA reads TGTGCCAGCAGTTACTACACTGAAGCTTTCTTT. Amino acid sequence: CASSYYTEAFF. The genes are TRBV6-2 or TRBV6-3 and TRBJ1-1; no firm D call. V was clipped by 1 base and J by 3 bases, with 0 bases between them. The CDR3 has 11 residues. Germline loops: CDR1 MNHEY, CDR2 SVGEGT.

The chain is built from TRBV2 and TRBJ1-1, with D unclear. CDR3 length equals 15 residues. Germline V gives CDR1 SNHLY, CDR2 FYNNEI. V lost 2 bases and J lost 0, with 10 bases in between. The CDR3, as DNA: TGTGCCAGCAGTGAAATTTTGAGTATGAACACTGAAGCTTTCTTT. It encodes CASSEILSMNTEAFF.

The table lists this clonotype with a few counts. The rearrangement uses TRBV11-1 and TRBJ2-1, with 10 bases matching TRBD2. Trimming removed 1 base from V and 4 bases from J; junction bases left unmatched: 4. The CDR3 runs 16 residues. Germline V gene data show CDR1 as SGHAT and CDR2 as FQDESV (reference sequence). The CDR3 DNA sequence: TGTGCCAGCAGCTTAGAAAGCGGGAGGGGGTACAATGAGCAGTTCTTC. The encoded protein is CASSLESGRGYNEQFF.

V usage is TRBV29-1 and J usage is TRBJ2-1; 11 bases agree with TRBD2. This CDR3 has 14 residues. Unmatched junction bases numbered 7, after V lost 3 bases and J lost 9 bases. CDR1 is SQVTM and CDR2 is ANQGSEA in the germline V gene. The CDR3 region is CSVEWLAGGGEQFF. In DNA form, the CDR3 reads TGCAGCGTTGAGTGGCTAGCGGGAGGAGGTGAGCAGTTCTTC.

The rearrangement uses TRBV4-2 and TRBJ2-3, with 8 nucleotides matching TRBD2. The CDR3 spans 15 residues. V lost 8 bases to trimming and J lost 0 bases; unmatched junction nucleotides: 7. The V gene's germline CDR1 is LGHNA and CDR2 YNFKEQ. This CDR3 is CASRGASGSTDTQYF. CDR3 nucleotides: TGTGCCAGCCGGGGCGCTAGCGGGAGCACAGATACGCAGTATTTT.

The V gene is TRBV20-1, the J gene TRBJ2-7; 11 bases line up with TRBD2. CDR1 is DFQATT, CDR2 SNEGSKA, per germline (reference sequence). The CDR3 length is 14 residues. DNA for the CDR3: TGCAGCGGATTAGCGGGAGGGAGCTCCTACGAGCAGTACTTC. Protein product: CSGLAGGSSYEQYF.

This chain joins TRBV7-9 and TRBJ1-1; no reliable D call. CDR1 is SEHNR and CDR2 is FQNEAQ in the germline V gene (reference sequence). V was trimmed by 3 bases and J by 2 bases, leaving 10 bases between them. CDR3 length: 14 residues. In DNA, the CDR3 is TGTGCCAGCAGCTTGTCGGGGATCAACACTGAAGCTTTCTTT. The encoded protein is CASSLSGINTEAFF.

The CDR3 sequence: CAWNRQGLDEQYF. In nucleotides, the CDR3 is TGTGCCTGGAACAGACAGGGTCTAGACGAGCAGTACTTC. The J gene is TRBJ2-7, the V gene TRBV30, with 7 bases identical to TRBD1. Losses at the gene ends were 4 bases for V and 5 bases for J; bases not matched to a gene: 8. CDR3 size: 13 residues. The germline CDR1 and CDR2 sequences are GTSNPN and SVGIG (reference sequence).

The chain links TRBV29-1 to TRBJ2-3; D not certain. The CDR3 consists of 12 residues. The germline CDR1 and CDR2 sequences are SQVTM and ANQGSEA. Between the trimmed V and J ends, which lost 5 bases and 5 bases, there was a span of 11 bases. The CDR3 coding sequence is TGCAGCGTTAGGCCAGCGTTAGATACGCAGTATTTT. Translation: CSVRPALDTQYF.

The chain recombines TRBV5-5 with TRBJ2-2; D is unclear. Between the trimmed V and J ends, which lost 0 bases and 1 base, there was a span of 7 bases. The CDR3 loop spans 15 amino acids. Germline V CDR1 and CDR2: SGHKS, YYEKEE (reference sequence). The CDR3 here is CASSLAQRNTGELFF. The CDR3 DNA reads TGTGCCAGCAGCTTGGCACAGAGGAACACCGGGGAGCTGTTTTTT.

On this clonotype itself: The junction differs from germline at one of its ends, possibly a read error. V is TRBV5-6 and J is TRBJ1-2; D remains ambiguous. CDR1 and CDR2 from the germline V gene are SGHDT and YYEEEE. The CDR3 length is 13 residues. The CDR3 DNA is TGTGCCAGCAGCTTGGTAATCAACTATGGCCACACCTTC. It specifies CASSLVINYGHTF.

V gene TRBV7-9 combines with J gene TRBJ2-1; D is uncertain. Trimming cost V 0 bases and J 7 bases, with 10 bases left between them. The CDR3 is made up of 14 amino acids. From germline, CDR1 is SEHNR and CDR2 FQNEAQ (reference sequence). CDR3 amino acids: CASSLARVLNEQFF. The DNA for the CDR3 is TGTGCCAGCAGCTTAGCGCGCGTGCTAAATGAGCAGTTCTTC.

This clonotype has just a few counts. V and J are TRBV5-1 and TRBJ2-1; the match to TRBD2 covers 7 bases. CDR1 and CDR2 from the germline V gene are SGHRS and YFSETQ. CDR3 length: 16 residues. V shed 4 bases, J shed 3 bases, and the junction held 10 bases outside the gene matches. The CDR3 protein is CASSPRGDWNYNEQFF. The CDR3 bases are TGCGCCAGCAGCCCCCGGGGGGACTGGAACTACAATGAGCAGTTCTTC.

V and J are TRBV29-1 and TRBJ2-3; possibly TRBD1 or TRBD2 for D (6 bases each). The CDR3 runs to 14 residues. Per the germline V gene, CDR1 is SQVTM and CDR2 is ANQGSEA. Trimming removed 6 bases at V and 1 base at J, with 14 bases between. CDR3 sequence (DNA): TGCAGCGTCGAGGGGGGAGTACGCACAGATACGCAGTATTTT. Protein product: CSVEGGVRTDTQYF.

V and J are TRBV3-1 and TRBJ2-7; 8 bases match TRBD2. With V trimmed by 4 bases and J by 3 bases, 8 bases remained unmatched. Germline values: CDR1 LGHDT, CDR2 YNNKEL (reference sequence). The CDR3 sequence is 15 residues long. The CDR3 region has the DNA TGTGCCAGCAGCCCGACGGGACTAGGGGGCTACGAGCAGTACTTC. This gives the protein CASSPTGLGGYEQYF.

This clonotype showed up just a few times. This chain connects TRBV5-8 to TRBJ1-6; D is possibly TRBD1 (6 bases). The CDR3 loop spans 14 amino acids. Trimming took off 1 base at V and 7 bases at J, with 9 bases between the two ends. Germline CDR1 reads SGHTS; CDR2 reads YDEGEE. In DNA form, the CDR3 reads TGTGCCAGCAGCTTGTCGCAGGGGAATTCACCCCTCCACTTT. Protein product: CASSLSQGNSPLHF.

This clonotype was detected only a few times. V and J are TRBV29-1 and TRBJ1-2; no clear D. This CDR3 spans 11 amino acids. The V gene lost 5 bases and the J gene lost 4 bases, with 8 bases spanning the gap. CDR1 is SQVTM and CDR2 is ANQGSEA in the germline V gene. This CDR3 is CSVWEGYGYTF. CDR3 in DNA: TGCAGCGTTTGGGAGGGCTATGGCTACACCTTC.